One TCR beta chain is described in this entry. Semi-nested PCR with Nested Universal Primer A followed constant-region reverse priming of full-length variable regions. TCRdb processed the 5' RACE reads anew with MiXCR; each CDR3 protein has one entry. The profile covers over 55,000 distinct CDR3 sequences, with 25% to 35% appearing a single time and 2% to 2.5% taken by the ten largest. The CDR3 runs 14 residues. CDR1 is LNHNV, CDR2 YYDKDF, per germline (reference sequence). V was shortened by 8 bases and J by 2 bases, with 15 bases between the two germline ends. The TCR comes from a female donor with breast cancer. The rearrangement uses TRBV15 and TRBJ1-1; D remains ambiguous. The sequenced material came from tumor-infiltrating naive CD4+ T cells sorted from the breast tumor. Noted subset: naive CD4+ T cells, CD4+CD45RA+CD25-. The CDR3 bases are TGTGCCACCGTCGTAGGGCGGGGTAACACTGAAGCTTTCTTT. Translation: CATVVGRGNTEAFF.